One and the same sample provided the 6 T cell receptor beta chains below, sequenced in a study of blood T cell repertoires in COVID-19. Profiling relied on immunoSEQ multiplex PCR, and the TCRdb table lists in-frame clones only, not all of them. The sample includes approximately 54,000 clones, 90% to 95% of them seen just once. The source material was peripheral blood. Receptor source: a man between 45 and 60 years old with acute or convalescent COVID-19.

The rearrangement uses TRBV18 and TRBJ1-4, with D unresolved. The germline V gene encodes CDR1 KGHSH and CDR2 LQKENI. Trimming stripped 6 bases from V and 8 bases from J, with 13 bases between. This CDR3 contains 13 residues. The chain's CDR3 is CASSPGRTEKLFF. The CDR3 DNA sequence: TGTGCCAGCTCCCCGGGGAGGACGGAAAAACTGTTTTTT. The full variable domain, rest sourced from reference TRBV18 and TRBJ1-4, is NAGVMQNPRHLVRRRGQEARLRCSPMKGHSHVYWYRQLPEEGLKFMVYLQKENIIDESGMPKERFSAEFPKEGPSILRIQQVVRGDSAAYFCASSPGRTEKLFFGSGTQLSVL.

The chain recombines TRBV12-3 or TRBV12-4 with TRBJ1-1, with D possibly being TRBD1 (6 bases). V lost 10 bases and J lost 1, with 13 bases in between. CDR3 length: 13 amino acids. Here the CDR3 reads CATDTGKNTEAFF. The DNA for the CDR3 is TGTGCCACTGATACAGGGAAGAACACTGAAGCTTTCTTT.

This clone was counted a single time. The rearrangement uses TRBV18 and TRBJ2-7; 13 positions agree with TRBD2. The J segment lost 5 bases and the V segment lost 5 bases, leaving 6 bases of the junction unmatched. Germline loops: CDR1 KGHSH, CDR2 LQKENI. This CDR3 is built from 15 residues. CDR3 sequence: CASSKGTSGIHEQYF. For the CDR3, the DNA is TGTGCCAGCTCAAAAGGGACTAGCGGGATCCACGAGCAGTACTTC.

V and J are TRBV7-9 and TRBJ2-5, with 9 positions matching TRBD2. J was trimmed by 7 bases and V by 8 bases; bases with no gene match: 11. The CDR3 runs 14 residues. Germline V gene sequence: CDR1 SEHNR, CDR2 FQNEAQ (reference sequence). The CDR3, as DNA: TGTGCCAGCGATCTTGGCGGGAGGGCCGGGACCCAGTACTTC. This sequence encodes CASDLGGRAGTQYF. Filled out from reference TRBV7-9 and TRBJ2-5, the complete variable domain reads DTGVSQNPRHKITKRGQNVTFRCDPISEHNRLYWYRQTLGQGPEFLTYFQNEAQLEKSRLLSDRFSAERPKGSFSTLEIQRTEQGDSAMYLCASDLGGRAGTQYFGPGTRLLVL.

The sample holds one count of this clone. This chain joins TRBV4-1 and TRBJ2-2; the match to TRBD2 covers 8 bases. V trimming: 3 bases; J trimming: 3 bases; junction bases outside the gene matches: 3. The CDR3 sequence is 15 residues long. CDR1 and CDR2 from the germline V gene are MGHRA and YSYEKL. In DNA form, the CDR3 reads TGCGCCAGCAGCCAGCCGACTAGCGACACCGGGGAGCTGTTTTTT. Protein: CASSQPTSDTGELFF.

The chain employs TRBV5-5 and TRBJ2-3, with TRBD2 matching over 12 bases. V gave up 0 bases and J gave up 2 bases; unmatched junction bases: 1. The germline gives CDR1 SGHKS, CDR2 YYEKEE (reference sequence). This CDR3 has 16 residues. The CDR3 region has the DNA TGTGCCAGCAGCTTGGGGACTAGCGGGGCCACAGATACGCAGTATTTT. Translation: CASSLGTSGATDTQYF.